This T cell receptor (beta chain) was captured in a study of T cells after posttransplantation cyclophosphamide (dated by TCRdb to about 2016). About the study as a whole: The study tracked T cell repertoire reconstitution by TRB sequencing after myeloablative bone marrow transplantation using posttransplantation cyclophosphamide as GVHD prophylaxis. Samples from a few dozen PTCy-treated patients, along with samples from about 17 of their related bone marrow donors, underwent antigen receptor sequencing. TRB sequencing was also done on up to about 3 additional blood samples from 2 to 5.2 years after transplant in 3 patients, and on pretransplant blood from several patients. Blood from all 30 or so PTCy patients who had 1-year posttransplant specimens underwent TRB sequencing. Public TRB sequences were checked against a database of over 3,500 sequences associated with responses to pathogens, tumor antigens, self-antigens and alloantigens. Because TRA and TRB clonality correlated tightly in 9 samples, the subsequent TCR analyses were limited to TRB only. Overall results and qualifications from the work: Donor-recipient similarity was low at 1-2 months but rose over the first year, and later blood repertoires were often dominated by donor CD8+ memory clones. The TRB repertoires of T cells infiltrating skin or GI tract showed only limited overlap with the TRB repertoires of T cells in blood. Across approximately 45 patients, TRB clonality was highly associated with recipient CMV seropositivity and CMV reactivation, and diversity in PTCy patients was similar to diversity in CNI/methotrexate controls.

At least ten counts were recorded for this clone. Its specific antigen is unknown. The record has no base qualities; no much larger clone is one base away. At the junction V is shortened by 9 bases and J by 0 bases, with 9 bases in between. From the germline V gene, CDR1 is MDHEN and CDR2 is SYDVKM. From its cysteine to its phenylalanine, the CDR3 spans 13 amino acids. The entry retains the CDR3 DNA only, 39 bases that are in frame from base 1. TRB sequencing used genomic DNA with the immunoSEQ assay at survey resolution or the hsTCRB kit. The original methods were these. The immunoSEQ software handled the initial read processing, while the LymphoSeq R package was used for the repertoire analyses. For each TRB dataset, clonality was calculated as 1 minus normalized Shannon entropy, and the Gini coefficient was computed as well. To infer phenotypes in unsorted samples, TRB sequences from sorted subsets of the recipient or donor were mapped onto unsorted samples from the same recipient. TCRdb re-hosts the immuneACCESS table, in-frame sequences only. Its copies lack some clones; in the studies checked, an unresolved V gene accounts for under half of them, and the cause for the rest is not known. V and J calls plus clone size are reproduced from that table; the DNA served to infer D and trimming. The sample has about 39,000 clones on record, with no singletons. The top ten hold 4.5% of the sample.

Peripheral blood samples were provided by related bone marrow donors on the day of marrow donation. Mononuclear cells from peripheral blood and bone marrow were separated by Ficoll-Hypaque density centrifugation and then cryopreserved. The receptor chain draws on TRBV28 and TRBJ1-3; the D gene is perhaps TRBD1, from 6 matching bases. The clonotype originates from a woman in her 50s in good health and a related stem cell transplant donor. Material: PBMCs. Here is the DNA: TGTGCCAGTACAGGGTTCTCTGGAAACACCATATATTTT. It translates as CASTGFSGNTIYF.